This TCR beta chain was identified in a study of T cells after yellow fever vaccination. In the study overall: Low-cell-number fractions underwent preparation using SMART-Seq v4 Ultra Low Input.

Findings of the study overall: Post-booster reappearance was seen for most primary-vaccination clones (just over 95% CD4, 75% to 90% CD8).

CDR1 and CDR2 from the germline V gene are SGHAT and FQNNGV. This CDR3 comprises 17 residues. After removal of 5 bases from V and 4 bases from J, the junction contained 11 bases not matched to a gene. The table lists this clonotype with a few counts. The antigen remains undetermined. A universal primer site and UMIs were added as TCR cDNA was made by 5'RACE template switching. TCRdb passed the 5' RACE reads through MiXCR, listing each CDR3 protein once. The sample has some 670,000 distinct CDR3 sequences, about 12% seen once. This specimen consisted of PBMCs, obtained on the day of the yellow fever booster vaccination. This chain joins TRBV11-2 and TRBJ2-1; TRBD2 matches at 10 bases. This receptor was obtained from a young man who received the YFV17D yellow fever vaccine. Here the CDR3 DNA reads TGTGCCAGCAGCCCCCCGACTAGCGGGTCCGGTTACAATGAGCAGTTCTTC. Its translation is CASSPPTSGSGYNEQFF.